Following are 32 T cell receptor beta chains from one sample sequenced in a study of blood T cell repertoires in COVID-19. Produced via immunoSEQ multiplex PCR; TCRdb's table is partial and in-frame only. This repertoire shows some 200,000 clones, 83% found once; its top ten account for 4.8%. Sequences were obtained from PBMCs or T cells enriched from blood (not recorded which). The source of these receptors is a woman between 45 and 60 years old who had been exposed to COVID-19.

This clone has more than one count but fewer than ten. V usage is TRBV14 and J usage is TRBJ2-1, with D maybe TRBD2 (6 bases). The germline gives CDR1 SGHDN, CDR2 FVKESK. Trimming pared 4 bases from V and 6 bases from J, leaving 16 bases between. This CDR3 spans 15 amino acids. CDR3 nucleotides: TGTGCCAGCAGCCGAATACGCGGGAATCGCAATGAGCAGTTCTTC. Amino acids: CASSRIRGNRNEQFF.

CDR3 sequence reads: CSVGAHLGKLFF. In DNA form, the CDR3 reads TGCAGCGTGGGAGCCCACCTCGGAAAACTGTTTTTT. V usage is TRBV29-1 and J usage is TRBJ1-4; D unresolved. Germline loops: CDR1 SQVTM, CDR2 ANQGSEA. The V gene lost 6 bases and the J gene lost 10 bases, with 15 bases spanning the gap. There are 12 residues in the CDR3.

The CDR3 sequence: CASSFPGQGWNEQFF. In DNA form, the CDR3 reads TGTGCCAGCAGCTTCCCGGGACAGGGGTGGAATGAGCAGTTCTTC. The chain carries TRBV13 and TRBJ2-1, with 10 bases lining up with TRBD1. CDR1 is PRHDT, CDR2 FYEKMQ, per germline (reference sequence). The CDR3 spans 15 residues. The V gene end was trimmed by 3 bases and the J gene end by 7 bases; junction bases not matched to a gene: 6.

The genes are TRBV2 and TRBJ1-1; possible D gene TRBD1, 6 bases. Germline assignment: CDR1 SNHLY and CDR2 FYNNEI. The CDR3 length is 14 residues. V was trimmed by 8 bases and J by 6 bases, leaving 19 bases between them. The CDR3 DNA reads as TGTGCCAGCCATAACCCCGGGACAACCCCTGAAGCTTTCTTT. Its translation: CASHNPGTTPEAFF.

The V call is TRBV6-2 or TRBV6-3, the J call TRBJ2-6, with D perhaps matching TRBD2 (6 bases). The CDR3 runs to 15 residues. V was shortened by 5 bases and J by 2 bases, with 10 bases between the two germline ends. Germline V gives CDR1 MNHEY, CDR2 SVGEGT. CDR3 nucleotides: TGTGCCAGCAGTAACCCGGGGGCTGGGGCCAACGTCCTGACTTTC. Translated, it gives CASSNPGAGANVLTF.

CDR3 sequence reads: CASGFGQLNSPLHF. In nucleotides, the CDR3 is TGTGCTAGTGGTTTTGGACAGCTTAATTCACCCCTCCACTTT. The chain carries TRBV12-5 and TRBJ1-6; D perhaps matches TRBD1 (6 bases). V lost 3 bases and J 6 bases, leaving 9 bases between the germline ends. The CDR3 spans 14 residues. Germline V gives CDR1 LGHNT, CDR2 FRNRAP.

The chain uses TRBV12-3 or TRBV12-4 and TRBJ1-1, with no clear D. The V end was cut by 8 bases, the J end by 7 bases, with 17 bases between. The CDR3 is 13 amino acids. The CDR3 here is CASRLLRAGEAFF. The DNA of the CDR3 is TGTGCCAGCCGTCTGCTCAGAGCGGGTGAAGCTTTCTTT.

The rearrangement uses TRBV6-2 or TRBV6-3 and TRBJ2-1; 7 bases line up with TRBD1. V gave up 0 bases and J gave up 4 bases; unmatched junction bases: 12. The germline CDR1 and CDR2 sequences are MNHEY and SVGEGT. The CDR3 is 18 residues long. CDR3 in DNA: TGTGCCAGCAGTTACTCCCGAACAGGGGCCCCTTTTTACAATGAGCAGTTCTTC. It specifies CASSYSRTGAPFYNEQFF.

This sequence joins TRBV5-1 and TRBJ2-5; TRBD2 matches 15 bases. The CDR3 extends over 16 amino acids. CDR1 SGHRS and CDR2 YFSETQ come from the germline V gene. With V trimmed by 5 bases and J by 4 bases, 6 bases remained unmatched. CDR3 DNA: TGCGCCAGCAGAACGGGACTAGCGGGGGGCCCAGAGACCCAGTACTTC. Its translation: CASRTGLAGGPETQYF.

The V gene is TRBV11-2, the J gene TRBJ1-3, with D perhaps TRBD1 (5 bases). V shed 5 bases and J shed 4 bases, with 15 bases lying between them. The CDR3 has 15 residues. The germline V gene has CDR1 SGHAT and CDR2 FQNNGV. This chain's CDR3 is CASSPSGGDGNTIYF. Written as DNA, the CDR3 is TGTGCCAGCAGCCCAAGCGGGGGGGACGGAAACACCATATATTTT.

This clone has only a few counts. The rearrangement uses TRBV11-2 and TRBJ2-5, with 7 bases fitting TRBD2. CDR1 is SGHAT and CDR2 is FQNNGV in the germline V gene. V shed 6 bases, J shed 3 bases, and the junction held 7 bases outside the gene matches. The CDR3 sequence is 14 residues long. CDR3 in DNA: TGTGCCAGCAGTCCCGGGAGGTTCGAAGAGACCCAGTACTTC. It specifies CASSPGRFEETQYF.

The sample holds one count of this clone. The CDR3 protein is CASSQSGGARADTQYF. CDR3 DNA sequence: TGTGCCAGCAGCCAAAGCGGGGGGGCAAGGGCAGATACGCAGTATTTT. This chain uses TRBV3-1 (or the pseudogene TRBV3-2) with TRBJ2-3, with 10 bases identical to TRBD2. This CDR3 has 16 residues. The V segment lost 2 bases and the J segment 4 bases; nucleotides outside the gene matches: 6. Germline V lookup: CDR1 LGHDT, CDR2 YNNKEL (reference sequence).

As DNA, the CDR3 is TGTGCCAGCAGGACCTCAGGGGACACTGAAGCTTTCTTT. Translating it yields CASRTSGDTEAFF. The chain couples TRBV12-3 or TRBV12-4 to TRBJ1-1, with D maybe TRBD1 (6 bases). V was shortened by 6 bases and J by 3 bases, with 11 bases between the two germline ends. This CDR3 is 13 amino acids long.

The chain carries TRBV2 and TRBJ1-6; 8 bases align to TRBD1. Germline values: CDR1 SNHLY, CDR2 FYNNEI. V shed 8 bases and J 7 bases; nucleotides not matched to a gene: 7. The CDR3 is made up of 14 amino acids. The CDR3 sequence is CASRLGQENSPLHF. The CDR3 DNA sequence: TGTGCCAGCCGACTGGGACAGGAAAATTCACCCCTCCACTTT.

V is TRBV18 and J is TRBJ1-1; no reliable D call. Trimming cost V 6 bases and J 8 bases, with 19 bases left between them. The V gene's germline CDR1 is KGHSH and CDR2 LQKENI. This CDR3 region has 14 residues. The CDR3 nucleotides are TGTGCCAGCTCCCCCCCCACTTATTCTCGGGAAGCTTTCTTT. Encoded protein: CASSPPTYSREAFF.

The J gene is TRBJ2-7, the V gene TRBV4-3, with 11 bases fitting TRBD2. The CDR3 spans 15 residues. The germline gives CDR1 LGHNA, CDR2 YSLEER. V lost 0 bases and J lost 4; bases outside the gene matches: 2. In DNA form, the CDR3 reads TGCGCCAGCAGCCAAGATACTAGCGGGGGTTACGAGCAGTACTTC. Translated: CASSQDTSGGYEQYF.

This clone was seen just once. The chain links TRBV15 to TRBJ2-7; D ambiguous. The V gene's germline CDR1 is LNHNV and CDR2 YYDKDF (reference sequence). The CDR3 runs to 13 residues. Trimming stripped 1 base from V and 3 bases from J, with 7 bases between. CDR3 sequence reads: CATSRGLLYEQYF. CDR3 coding DNA: TGTGCCACCAGCAGAGGTCTACTCTACGAGCAGTACTTC.

V gene TRBV19 combines with J gene TRBJ1-5, with D possibly matching TRBD1 (6 bases). The CDR3 spans 16 residues. V was trimmed by 3 bases and J by 2 bases, leaving 14 bases between them. Germline V gives CDR1 LNHDA, CDR2 SQIVND (reference sequence). CDR3 coding DNA: TGTGCCAGTAGTATCCGGGGGGCCATAGGCAATCAGCCCCAGCATTTT. It codes for CASSIRGAIGNQPQHF.

This clone was counted only a few times. The rearrangement joins TRBV7-2 to TRBJ1-3; D gene ambiguous. Germline assignment: CDR1 SGHTA and CDR2 FQGNSA. Trimming took 1 base from V and 4 from J, leaving 8 bases between them. This CDR3 contains 14 residues. The CDR3 coding sequence is TGTGCCAGCAGCTTAGAGACATTCGGAAACACCATATATTTT. It translates to CASSLETFGNTIYF.

The chain carries TRBV7-9 and TRBJ1-3; TRBD1 might be the D (6 bases). Trimming shortened V by 3 bases and J by 0 bases, and 9 bases separated the two germline ends. The CDR3 spans 15 residues. CDR1 is SEHNR and CDR2 is FQNEAQ in the germline V gene (reference sequence). CDR3 protein: CASSFGQISGNTIYF. DNA for the CDR3: TGTGCCAGCAGCTTCGGACAGATCTCTGGAAACACCATATATTTT.

The rearrangement links TRBV28 to TRBJ1-4; tentative D call: TRBD1 (5 bases). Germline V gene lookup returns CDR1 MDHEN and CDR2 SYDVKM. The CDR3 totals 15 residues. The V gene lost 3 bases and the J gene lost 7 bases, with 15 bases spanning the gap. CDR3 coding DNA: TGTGCCAGCAGTTTTGGCGGGGGTGAGGCTGAAAAACTGTTTTTT. As protein: CASSFGGGEAEKLFF.

This chain connects TRBV11-2 to TRBJ2-7; 7 bases are a match to TRBD2. Germline values: CDR1 SGHAT, CDR2 FQNNGV. This CDR3 has 15 residues. V gave up 0 bases and J gave up 3 bases; unmatched junction bases: 5. The CDR3 sequence is CASSLEGGNLYEQYF. Here the CDR3 DNA reads TGTGCCAGCAGCTTAGAGGGAGGGAACCTCTACGAGCAGTACTTC.

This clone was picked up a small number of times. The V gene is TRBV18, the J gene TRBJ1-2; no reliable D call. The CDR3 spans 19 residues. Trimming pared 3 bases from V and 4 bases from J, leaving 27 bases between. CDR1 is KGHSH and CDR2 is LQKENI in the germline V gene. As DNA, the CDR3 is TGTGCCAGCTCACCTGCGGGAGCCGGGTCCTCCCTAACTTTCTATGGCTACACCTTC. As protein: CASSPAGAGSSLTFYGYTF.

This clone has just a few counts. The V call is TRBV10-3, the J call TRBJ1-2; 10 bases align to TRBD1. The CDR3 has 13 residues. The V and J ends lost 7 bases and 8 bases, in that order; junction bases with no gene match: 7. The germline gives CDR1 ENHRY, CDR2 SYGVKD. Here the CDR3 DNA reads TGTGCCATCAAAGGGACAGGGGAGGGCGGCTACACCTTC. Protein product: CAIKGTGEGGYTF.

The chain carries TRBV6-5 and TRBJ1-3; D is uncertain. V lost 4 bases, J lost 7 bases, and 20 bases lay in between. CDR3 length: 16 amino acids. Germline CDR1 MNHEY, CDR2 SVGAGI. Written as DNA, the CDR3 is TGTGCCAGCAGTTCCTACAACCTCGGGTCGGGGAACACCATATATTTT. Encoded protein: CASSSYNLGSGNTIYF.

The chain couples TRBV6-5 to TRBJ2-7; TRBD2 is a possible D gene (5 bases). Trimming cost V 6 bases and J 4 bases, with 16 bases left between them. Looked up from germline, CDR1 is MNHEY and CDR2 is SVGAGI. The CDR3 contains 14 residues. CDR3: CASRSRDRIYEQYF. For the CDR3, the DNA is TGTGCCAGCAGAAGCCGGGATCGAATTTACGAGCAGTACTTC.

About this clone itself: This same CDR3 is encoded by further DNA sequences in the sample. This rearrangement joins TRBV6-5 to TRBJ1-1; D is ambiguous. Germline loops: CDR1 MNHEY, CDR2 SVGAGI. V gave up 5 bases and J gave up 1 base, with 5 bases separating them. The CDR3 contains 12 residues. This chain's CDR3 is CASSRQNTEAFF. The DNA of the CDR3 is TGTGCCAGCAGTCGACAGAACACTGAAGCTTTCTTT.

The V gene is TRBV4-3, the J gene TRBJ1-2; the D gene is possibly TRBD1 (6 bases). This CDR3 spans 15 amino acids. V gave up 3 bases and J gave up 1 base, with 12 bases separating them. Germline loops: CDR1 LGHNA, CDR2 YSLEER. The CDR3 region has the DNA TGCGCCAGCAGCCATCTGGAAGGGGGTAACTATGGCTACACCTTC. Translation gives CASSHLEGGNYGYTF.

The gene calls are TRBV5-5 and TRBJ1-2; possibly TRBD1 for D (6 bases). Germline V gives CDR1 SGHKS, CDR2 YYEKEE (reference sequence). The CDR3 length is 13 residues. The V end lost 1 base, the J end lost 6 bases, and 10 bases lay between the germline ends. CDR3 sequence: CASSLIGGDGYTF. The CDR3 DNA reads as TGTGCCAGCAGCTTGATAGGGGGGGATGGCTACACCTTC.

The J gene is TRBJ2-6, the V gene TRBV27; the D gene is possibly TRBD1 (5 bases). The germline V gene encodes CDR1 MNHEY and CDR2 SMNVEV (reference sequence). The CDR3 sequence is 14 residues long. The V end lost 8 bases, the J end lost 1 base, and 9 bases lay between the germline ends. The CDR3 bases are TGTGCCAGCGGCAGGGATTCTGGGGCCAACGTCCTGACTTTC. This gives the protein CASGRDSGANVLTF. The whole variable domain, filled in from reference TRBV27 and TRBJ2-6, reads EAQVTQNPRYLITVTGKKLTVTCSQNMNHEYMSWYRQDPGLGLRQIYYSMNVEVTDKGDVPEGYKVSRKEKRNFPLILESPSPNQTSLYFCASGRDSGANVLTFGAGSRLTVL.

The chain employs TRBV27 and TRBJ2-7; tentatively, D is TRBD1 (5 bases). The germline V gene has CDR1 MNHEY and CDR2 SMNVEV (reference sequence). The CDR3 is 14 residues long. Trimming took 3 bases from V and 13 from J, leaving 22 bases between them. The DNA of the CDR3 is TGTGCCAGCAGTTTCACTTTAGGGGTGGCCGAGATTTACTTC. Translation: CASSFTLGVAEIYF.

The rearrangement links TRBV19 to TRBJ1-1; D remains ambiguous. This CDR3 is 18 amino acids long. CDR1 is LNHDA, CDR2 SQIVND, per germline (reference sequence). With 1 base removed from V and 0 bases from J, the gap between germline ends came to 18 bases. The chain's CDR3 is CASSIGPGRRGMNTEAFF. In DNA, the CDR3 is TGTGCCAGTAGTATAGGCCCAGGCCGAAGAGGGATGAACACTGAAGCTTTCTTT.